This T cell receptor (beta chain) was identified during a study of blood T cell repertoires in COVID-19. About the research overall: Italy, Spain and the United States were the sources of the convalescent and acute COVID-19 samples. The analysed material was cDNA or gDNA that came from T cells, B-cell-depleted T cells, or PBMCs.

V was clipped by 6 bases and J by 7 bases, with 11 bases between them. This CDR3 has 12 residues. Germline V gene lookup returns CDR1 SGHRS and CDR2 YFSETQ. This clone has just a few counts. Sequenced by immunoSEQ multiplex PCR; TCRdb stores in-frame clones only, minus some. The sample lists about 300,000 clones, about 91% occurring once. This chain connects TRBV5-1 to TRBJ2-1; tentative D call: TRBD1 (5 bases). The sample comprised peripheral blood. This clonotype originated in a woman under 40 who had recovered from COVID-19. CDR3 protein: CASTPPGNEQFF. The CDR3 nucleotides read TGCGCCAGCACCCCTCCAGGGAATGAGCAGTTCTTC. Looking up the rest from reference TRBV5-1 and TRBJ2-1 gives the full variable domain: KAGVTQTPRYLIKTRGQQVTLSCSPISGHRSVSWYQQTPGQGLQFLFEYFSETQRNKGNFPGRFSGRQFSNSRSEMNVSTLELGDSALYLCASTPPGNEQFFGPGTRLTVL.